A single T cell receptor beta chain is shown here with its context. Its antigen remains unidentified. The PCR ran on 60 Vbeta and 13 Jbeta primers. Generated by immunoSEQ multiplex PCR, the TCRdb table keeps only in-frame clones and is missing some. The table has approximately 130,000 clones, roughly four fifths seen once. The data belong to a study of cytomegalovirus exposure and HLA in healthy donors. Trimming cost V 0 bases and J 5 bases; bases outside gene matches: 1. Germline CDR1 is SGHRS and CDR2 is YFSETQ. The CDR3 is 14 amino acids. Findings and limits, study-wide: Beyond CMV serostatus, there was no information to go on about immune exposure. Most TCRs appeared rarely, but some public TCRs recurred in many donors.

The receptor was derived from a woman in her 40s in good health and CMV-seropositive. Sequencing input: PBMCs. The chain combines TRBV5-1 with TRBJ2-7, with 11 bases fitting TRBD1. The CDR3 coding sequence is TGCGCCAGCAGCTTGGGGGACAGGGGGGACGAGCAGTACTTC. Translation gives CASSLGDRGDEQYF.